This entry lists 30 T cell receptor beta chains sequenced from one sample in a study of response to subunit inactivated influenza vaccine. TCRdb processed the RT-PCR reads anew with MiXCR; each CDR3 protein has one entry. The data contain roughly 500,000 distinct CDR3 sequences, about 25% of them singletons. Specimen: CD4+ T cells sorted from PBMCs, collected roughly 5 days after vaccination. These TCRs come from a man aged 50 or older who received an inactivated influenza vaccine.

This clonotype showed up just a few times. CDR3 residues: CAISEGGVYEQYF. CDR3 coding DNA: TGTGCCATCAGTGAGGGGGGAGTCTACGAGCAGTACTTC. J is TRBJ2-7 and V is TRBV10-3, with D perhaps assigned TRBD1 or TRBD2 (5 bases each). The CDR3 covers 13 residues. Germline lookup yields CDR1 ENHRY and CDR2 SYGVKD. The V end was cut by 2 bases, the J end by 3 bases, with 8 bases between.

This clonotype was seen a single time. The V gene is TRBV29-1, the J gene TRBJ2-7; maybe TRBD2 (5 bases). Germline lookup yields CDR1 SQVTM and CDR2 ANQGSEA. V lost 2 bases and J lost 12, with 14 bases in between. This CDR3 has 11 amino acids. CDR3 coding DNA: TGCAGCGTTGAACGGGGTAGGGAAGTGTACTTC. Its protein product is CSVERGREVYF.

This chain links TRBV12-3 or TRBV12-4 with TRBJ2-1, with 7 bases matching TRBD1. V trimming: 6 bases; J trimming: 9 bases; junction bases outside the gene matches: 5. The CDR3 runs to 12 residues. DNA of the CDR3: TGTGCCAGCAGACCAGGGGGTAGTGAGCAGTTCTTC. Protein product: CASRPGGSEQFF.

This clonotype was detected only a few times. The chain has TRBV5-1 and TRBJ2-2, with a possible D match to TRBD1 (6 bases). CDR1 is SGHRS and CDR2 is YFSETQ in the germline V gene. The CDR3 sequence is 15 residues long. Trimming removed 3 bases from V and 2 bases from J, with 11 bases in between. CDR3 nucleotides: TGCGCCAGCAGCTACCGGACAGTAAACACCGGGGAGCTGTTTTTT. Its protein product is CASSYRTVNTGELFF. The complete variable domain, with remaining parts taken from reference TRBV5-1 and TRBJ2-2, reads KAGVTQTPRYLIKTRGQQVTLSCSPISGHRSVSWYQQTPGQGLQFLFEYFSETQRNKGNFPGRFSGRQFSNSRSEMNVSTLELGDSALYLCASSYRTVNTGELFFGEGSRLTVL.

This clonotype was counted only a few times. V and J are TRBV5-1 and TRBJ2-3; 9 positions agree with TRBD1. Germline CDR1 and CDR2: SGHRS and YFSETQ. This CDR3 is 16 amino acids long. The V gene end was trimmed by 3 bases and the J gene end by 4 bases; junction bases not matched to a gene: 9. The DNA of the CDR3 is TGCGCCAGCAGCTCGGCCGGGACAGGGAGGGCAGATACGCAGTATTTT. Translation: CASSSAGTGRADTQYF. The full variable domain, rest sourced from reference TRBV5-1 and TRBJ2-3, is KAGVTQTPRYLIKTRGQQVTLSCSPISGHRSVSWYQQTPGQGLQFLFEYFSETQRNKGNFPGRFSGRQFSNSRSEMNVSTLELGDSALYLCASSSAGTGRADTQYFGPGTRLTVL.

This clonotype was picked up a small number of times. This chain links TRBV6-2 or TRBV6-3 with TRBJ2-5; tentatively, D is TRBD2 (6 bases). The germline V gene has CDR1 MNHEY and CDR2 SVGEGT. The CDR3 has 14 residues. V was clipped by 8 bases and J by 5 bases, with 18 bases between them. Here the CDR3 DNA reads TGTGCCAGCGGGGGGTTCCCGGCGGGTGAGACCCAGTACTTC. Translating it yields CASGGFPAGETQYF.

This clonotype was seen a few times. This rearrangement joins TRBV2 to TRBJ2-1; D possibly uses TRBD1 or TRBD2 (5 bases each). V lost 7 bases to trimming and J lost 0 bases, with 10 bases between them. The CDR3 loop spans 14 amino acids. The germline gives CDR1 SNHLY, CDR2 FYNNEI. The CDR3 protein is CASKEGSSYNEQFF. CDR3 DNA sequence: TGTGCCAGCAAAGAGGGGAGCTCCTACAATGAGCAGTTCTTC.

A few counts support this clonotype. The CDR3 loop reads CASSMTGGTDTQYF. DNA for the CDR3: TGTGCCAGCAGCATGACGGGTGGCACAGATACGCAGTATTTT. This chain uses TRBV12-3 or TRBV12-4 with TRBJ2-3; unclear D gene. The CDR3 is made up of 14 amino acids. Between the trimmed V and J ends, which lost 6 bases and 1 base, there was a span of 11 bases.

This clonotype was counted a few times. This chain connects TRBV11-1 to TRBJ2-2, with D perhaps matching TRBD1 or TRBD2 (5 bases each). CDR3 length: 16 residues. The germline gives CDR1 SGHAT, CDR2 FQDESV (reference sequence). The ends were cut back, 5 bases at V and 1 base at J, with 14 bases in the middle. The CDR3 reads CASSRDQILNTGELFF. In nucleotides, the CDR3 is TGTGCCAGCAGCCGGGACCAAATCTTGAACACCGGGGAGCTGTTTTTT. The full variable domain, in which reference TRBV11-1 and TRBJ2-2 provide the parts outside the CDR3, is EAEVAQSPRYKITEKSQAVAFWCDPISGHATLYWYRQILGQGPELLVQFQDESVVDDSQLPKDRFSAERLKGVDSTLKIQPAELGDSAMYLCASSRDQILNTGELFFGEGSRLTVL.

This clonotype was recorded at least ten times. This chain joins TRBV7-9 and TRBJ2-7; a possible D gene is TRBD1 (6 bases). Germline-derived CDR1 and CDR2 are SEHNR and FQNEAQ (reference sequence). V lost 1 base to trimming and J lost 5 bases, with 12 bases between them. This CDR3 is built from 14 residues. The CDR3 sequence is CASSLVRGLDEQYF. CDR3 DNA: TGTGCCAGCAGCTTAGTCAGGGGTTTGGACGAGCAGTACTTC.

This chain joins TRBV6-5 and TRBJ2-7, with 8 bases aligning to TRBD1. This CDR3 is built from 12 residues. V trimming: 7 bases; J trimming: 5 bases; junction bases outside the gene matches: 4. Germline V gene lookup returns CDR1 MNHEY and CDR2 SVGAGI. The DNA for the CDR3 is TGTGCCAGCAAAGCGACAGGGGACGAGCAGTACTTC. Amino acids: CASKATGDEQYF.

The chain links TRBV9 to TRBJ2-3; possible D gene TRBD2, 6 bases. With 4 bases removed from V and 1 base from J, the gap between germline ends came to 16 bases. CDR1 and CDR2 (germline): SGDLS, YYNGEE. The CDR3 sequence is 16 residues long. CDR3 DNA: TGTGCCAGCAGCCCTCTCGCGGGATTAGGCACAGATACGCAGTATTTT. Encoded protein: CASSPLAGLGTDTQYF.

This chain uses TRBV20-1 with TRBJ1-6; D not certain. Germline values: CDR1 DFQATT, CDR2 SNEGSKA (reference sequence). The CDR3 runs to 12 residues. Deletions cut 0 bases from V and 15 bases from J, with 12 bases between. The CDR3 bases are TGCAGTGCTAGAGAAACCACGGGATTCCTCCACTTT. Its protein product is CSARETTGFLHF.

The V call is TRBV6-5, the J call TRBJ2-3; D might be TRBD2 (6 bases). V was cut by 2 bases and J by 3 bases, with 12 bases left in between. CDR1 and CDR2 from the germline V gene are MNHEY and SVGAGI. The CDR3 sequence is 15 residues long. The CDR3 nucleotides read TGTGCCAGCAGTTACCCCGGCGGGATGACAGATACGCAGTATTTT. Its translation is CASSYPGGMTDTQYF.

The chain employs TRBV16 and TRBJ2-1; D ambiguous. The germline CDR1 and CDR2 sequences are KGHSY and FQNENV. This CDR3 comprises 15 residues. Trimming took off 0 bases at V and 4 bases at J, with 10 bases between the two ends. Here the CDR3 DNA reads TGTGCCAGCAGCCAATCAGAGCAAGCATACAATGAGCAGTTCTTC. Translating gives CASSQSEQAYNEQFF.

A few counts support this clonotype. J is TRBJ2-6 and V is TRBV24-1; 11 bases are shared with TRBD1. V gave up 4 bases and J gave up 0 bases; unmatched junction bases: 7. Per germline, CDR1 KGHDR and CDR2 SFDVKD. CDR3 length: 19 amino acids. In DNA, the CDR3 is TGTGCCACCAGTGAAGCCGGGACAGGGGGTGTCTCTGGGGCCAACGTCCTGACTTTC. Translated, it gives CATSEAGTGGVSGANVLTF.

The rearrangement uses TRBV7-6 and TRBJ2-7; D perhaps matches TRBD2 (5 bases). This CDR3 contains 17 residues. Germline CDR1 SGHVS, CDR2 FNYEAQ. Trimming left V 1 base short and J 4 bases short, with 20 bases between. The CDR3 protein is CASSLGTTSSTGYEQYF. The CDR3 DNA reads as TGTGCCAGCAGCTTAGGGACCACTAGTAGCACCGGATACGAGCAGTACTTC.

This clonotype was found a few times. For the CDR3, the DNA is TGCAGTGCTAGTGCATTCGGGGCAGTTCAAGAGACCCAGTACTTC. Translating gives CSASAFGAVQETQYF. The V call is TRBV20-1, the J call TRBJ2-5; possibly TRBD1 or TRBD2 for D (5 bases each). V was shortened by 3 bases and J by 2 bases, with 16 bases between the two germline ends. From germline, CDR1 is DFQATT and CDR2 SNEGSKA (reference sequence). This CDR3 has 15 amino acids.

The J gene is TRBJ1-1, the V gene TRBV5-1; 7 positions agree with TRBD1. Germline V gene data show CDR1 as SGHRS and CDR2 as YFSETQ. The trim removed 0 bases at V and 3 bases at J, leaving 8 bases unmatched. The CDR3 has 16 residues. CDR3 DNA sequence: TGCGCCAGCAGCTTGGGACAGGGAGGGCCTTACACTGAAGCTTTCTTT. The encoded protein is CASSLGQGGPYTEAFF.

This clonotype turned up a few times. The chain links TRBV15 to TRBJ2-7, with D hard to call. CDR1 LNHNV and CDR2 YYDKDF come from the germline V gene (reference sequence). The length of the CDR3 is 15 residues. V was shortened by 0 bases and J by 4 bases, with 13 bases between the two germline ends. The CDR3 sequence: CATSRDQKGFYEQYF. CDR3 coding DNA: TGTGCCACCAGCAGAGATCAGAAAGGGTTTTACGAGCAGTACTTC.

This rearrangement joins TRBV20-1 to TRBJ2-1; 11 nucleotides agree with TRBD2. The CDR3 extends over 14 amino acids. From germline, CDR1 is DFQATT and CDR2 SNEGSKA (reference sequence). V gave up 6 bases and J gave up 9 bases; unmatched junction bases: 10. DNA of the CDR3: TGCAGTGCGTACGAACTAGCGGGAGCTTTTGAGCAGTTCTTC. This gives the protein CSAYELAGAFEQFF.

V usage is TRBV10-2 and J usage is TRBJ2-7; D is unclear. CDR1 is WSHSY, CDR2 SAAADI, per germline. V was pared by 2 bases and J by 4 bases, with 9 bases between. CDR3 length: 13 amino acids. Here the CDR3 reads CASSEPQWYEQYF. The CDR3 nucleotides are TGCGCCAGCAGTGAGCCCCAGTGGTACGAGCAGTACTTC.

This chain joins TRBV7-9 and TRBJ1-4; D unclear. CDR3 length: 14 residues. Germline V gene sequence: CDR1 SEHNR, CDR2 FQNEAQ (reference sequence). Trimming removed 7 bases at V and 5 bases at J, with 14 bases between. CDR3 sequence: CASNLGGPNEKLFF. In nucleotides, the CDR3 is TGTGCCAGCAACCTAGGCGGGCCCAATGAAAAACTGTTTTTT.

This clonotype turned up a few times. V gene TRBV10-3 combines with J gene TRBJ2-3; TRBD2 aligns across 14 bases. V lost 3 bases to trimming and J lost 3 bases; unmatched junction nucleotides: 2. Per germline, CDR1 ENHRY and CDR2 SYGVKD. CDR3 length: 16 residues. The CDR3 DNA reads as TGTGCCATCAGTGAAGGACTAGCGGGAGGTACAGATACGCAGTATTTT. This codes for CAISEGLAGGTDTQYF.

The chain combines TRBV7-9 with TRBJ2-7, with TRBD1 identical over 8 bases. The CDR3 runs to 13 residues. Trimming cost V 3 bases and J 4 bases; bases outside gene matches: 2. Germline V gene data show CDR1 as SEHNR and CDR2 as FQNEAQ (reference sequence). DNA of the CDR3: TGTGCCAGCAGCTTCAGGGGGCAATACGAGCAGTACTTC. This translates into CASSFRGQYEQYF.

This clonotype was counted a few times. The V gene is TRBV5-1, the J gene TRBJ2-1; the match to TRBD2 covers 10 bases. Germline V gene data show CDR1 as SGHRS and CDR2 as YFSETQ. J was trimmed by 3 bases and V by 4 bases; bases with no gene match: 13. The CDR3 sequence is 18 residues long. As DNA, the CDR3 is TGCGCCAGCAGCCCCAGAGCAGGTAGCGGGAGGTTCTACAATGAGCAGTTCTTC. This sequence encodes CASSPRAGSGRFYNEQFF.

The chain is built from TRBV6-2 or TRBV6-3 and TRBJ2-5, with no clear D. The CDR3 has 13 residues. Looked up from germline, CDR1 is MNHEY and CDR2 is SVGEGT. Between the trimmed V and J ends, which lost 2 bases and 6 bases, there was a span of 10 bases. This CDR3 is CASSYSFVQTQYF. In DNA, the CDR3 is TGTGCCAGCAGTTACAGCTTTGTACAGACCCAGTACTTC.

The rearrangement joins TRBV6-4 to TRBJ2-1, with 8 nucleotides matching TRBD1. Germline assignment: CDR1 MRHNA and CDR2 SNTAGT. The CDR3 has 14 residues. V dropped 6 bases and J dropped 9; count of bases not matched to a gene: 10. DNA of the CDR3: TGTGCCAGCAGCATCGGACAGGGAGTGTTTGAGCAGTTCTTC. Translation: CASSIGQGVFEQFF.

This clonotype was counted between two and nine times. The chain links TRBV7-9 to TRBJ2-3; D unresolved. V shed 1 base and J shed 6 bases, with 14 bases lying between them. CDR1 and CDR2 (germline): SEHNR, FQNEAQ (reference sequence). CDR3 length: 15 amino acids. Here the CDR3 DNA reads TGTGCCAGCAGCTTAGGGCTTCGTGGGTTGGATACGCAGTATTTT. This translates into CASSLGLRGLDTQYF. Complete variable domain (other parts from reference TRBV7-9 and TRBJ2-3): DTGVSQNPRHKITKRGQNVTFRCDPISEHNRLYWYRQTLGQGPEFLTYFQNEAQLEKSRLLSDRFSAERPKGSFSTLEIQRTEQGDSAMYLCASSLGLRGLDTQYFGPGTRLTVL.

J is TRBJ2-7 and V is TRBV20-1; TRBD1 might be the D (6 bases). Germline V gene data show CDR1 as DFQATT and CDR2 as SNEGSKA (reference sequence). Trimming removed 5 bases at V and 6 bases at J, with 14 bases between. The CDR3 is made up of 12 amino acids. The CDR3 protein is CSASQGYGEQYF. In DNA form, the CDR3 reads TGCAGTGCTTCCCAGGGGTATGGCGAGCAGTACTTC.